One and the same sample provided the 2 T cell receptor beta chains below, sequenced in a study of regulatory T cells in long-lasting Graves disease. In building TCR beta libraries, iRepertoire HTBI primers were used together with Arm-PCR of CDR3 regions. MiXCR, run by TCRdb on the multiplex PCR reads, gives a single entry per CDR3 protein. The data show some 500,000 distinct CDR3 sequences, with roughly 16% seen just once and 25% held by the top ten. Time point specified: newly diagnosed GD, antithyroid drugs for less than 3 months. PBMC-extracted RNA yielded the TCR library. These same data were also listed under a study on T cells in Graves' hyperthyroidism and ophthalmopathy.

This material consisted of peripheral blood mononuclear cells (PBMCs), taken at new diagnosis, from a patient treated with antithyroid drugs. The origin of the receptors is a woman aged 35-65 years with Graves disease.

The CDR3 spells CASSPYPRASGGTDTQYF. As DNA, the CDR3 is TGTGCCAGCAGCCCCTATCCCAGGGCGAGCGGGGGCACAGATACGCAGTATTTT. The chain links TRBV11-2 to TRBJ2-3, with 7 bases aligning to TRBD2. CDR1 SGHAT and CDR2 FQNNGV come from the germline V gene. Trimming took 5 bases from V and 1 from J; bases not matched to a gene: 15. CDR3 size: 18 residues.

This clonotype was seen repeatedly, ten times or more. The chain uses TRBV20-1 and TRBJ2-5; either TRBD1 or TRBD2 may fit D (5 bases each). Germline V gives CDR1 DFQATT, CDR2 SNEGSKA (reference sequence). The CDR3 loop spans 14 amino acids. The germline V and J ends were trimmed by 4 bases and 5 bases, with 17 bases remaining between them. In DNA, the CDR3 is TGCAGTGCTATCTCGCCCGGGGCAGGGGAGACCCAGTACTTC. Its protein product is CSAISPGAGETQYF.